Following are 2 T cell receptor beta chains from one sample sequenced in a study of cytomegalovirus exposure and HLA in healthy donors. Researchers ran the PCR with 60 Vbeta and 13 Jbeta primers. Method: immunoSEQ multiplex PCR; TCRdb's copy keeps in-frame clones and lacks some. The table includes 70,000 to 80,000 clones, roughly 78% detected once. Sequenced material: PBMCs. The receptors originated from a man between 18 and 29 years old in good health and CMV-seronegative.

The chain links TRBV30 to TRBJ1-2; 10 bases line up with TRBD1. V shed 4 bases, J shed 4 bases, and the junction held 15 bases outside the gene matches. Per germline, CDR1 GTSNPN and CDR2 SVGIG (reference sequence). This CDR3 is 17 amino acids long. The CDR3 is CAWIRDRGIVRGYGYTF. The CDR3 bases are TGTGCCTGGATCCGGGACAGGGGTATTGTGCGGGGCTATGGCTACACCTTC. Combining the CDR3 with reference TRBV30 and TRBJ1-2 gives the whole variable domain SQTIHQWPATLVQPVGSPLSLECTVEGTSNPNLYWYRQAAGRGLQLLFYSVGIGQISSEVPQNLSASRPQDRQFILSSKKLLLSDSGFYLCAWIRDRGIVRGYGYTFGSGTRLTVV.

This chain connects TRBV11-1 to TRBJ2-1; D not resolved. Germline V CDR1 and CDR2: SGHAT, FQDESV (reference sequence). CDR3 length equals 16 residues. V lost 5 bases, J lost 1 base, and 15 bases lay in between. CDR3 in DNA: TGTGCCAGCAGCCCTCCCCCAGGTTTATCCTACAATGAGCAGTTCTTC. It yields the protein CASSPPPGLSYNEQFF.